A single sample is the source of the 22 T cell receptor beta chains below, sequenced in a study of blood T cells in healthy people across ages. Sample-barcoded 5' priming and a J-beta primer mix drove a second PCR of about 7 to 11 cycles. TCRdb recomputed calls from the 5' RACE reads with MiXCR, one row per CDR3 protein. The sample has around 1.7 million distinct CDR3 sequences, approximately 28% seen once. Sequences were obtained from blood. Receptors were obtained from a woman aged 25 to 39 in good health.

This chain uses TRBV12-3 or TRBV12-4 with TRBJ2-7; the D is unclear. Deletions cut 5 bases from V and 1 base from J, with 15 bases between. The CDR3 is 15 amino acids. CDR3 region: CASSLQRTLSYEQYF. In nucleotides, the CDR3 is TGTGCCAGCAGTCTGCAGCGAACGCTATCCTACGAGCAGTACTTC.

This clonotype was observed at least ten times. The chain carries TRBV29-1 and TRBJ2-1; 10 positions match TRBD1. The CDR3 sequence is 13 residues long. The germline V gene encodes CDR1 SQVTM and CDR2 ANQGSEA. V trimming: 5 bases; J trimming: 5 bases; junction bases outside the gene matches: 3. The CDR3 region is CSVRQGANNEQFF. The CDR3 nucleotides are TGCAGCGTTAGACAGGGGGCAAACAATGAGCAGTTCTTC.

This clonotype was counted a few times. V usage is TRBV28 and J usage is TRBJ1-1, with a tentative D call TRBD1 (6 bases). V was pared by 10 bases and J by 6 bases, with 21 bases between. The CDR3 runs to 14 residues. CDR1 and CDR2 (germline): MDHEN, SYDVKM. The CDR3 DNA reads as TGTGCCACCGGGCGGGTAACGGGGGGCCCTGAAGCTTTCTTT. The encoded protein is CATGRVTGGPEAFF.

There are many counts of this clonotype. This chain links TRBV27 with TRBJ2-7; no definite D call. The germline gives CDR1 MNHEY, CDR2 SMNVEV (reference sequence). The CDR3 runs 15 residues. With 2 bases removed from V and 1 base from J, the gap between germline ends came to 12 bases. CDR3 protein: CASSLSPTASYEQYF. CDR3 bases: TGTGCCAGCAGTTTAAGTCCGACGGCGTCCTACGAGCAGTACTTC.

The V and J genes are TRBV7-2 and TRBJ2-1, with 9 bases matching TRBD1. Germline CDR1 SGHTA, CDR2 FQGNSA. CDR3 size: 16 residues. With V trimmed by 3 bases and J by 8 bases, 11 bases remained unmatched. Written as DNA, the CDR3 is TGTGCCAGCAGCTTTATCGCCGGGACAGGGCGTGATGAGCAGTTCTTC. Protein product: CASSFIAGTGRDEQFF.

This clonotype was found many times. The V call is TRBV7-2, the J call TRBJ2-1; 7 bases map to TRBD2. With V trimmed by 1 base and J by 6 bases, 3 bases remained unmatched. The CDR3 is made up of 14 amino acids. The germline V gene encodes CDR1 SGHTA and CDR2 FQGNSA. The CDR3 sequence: CASSLGGSVNEQFF. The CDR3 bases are TGTGCCAGCAGCTTAGGCGGGAGTGTCAATGAGCAGTTCTTC.

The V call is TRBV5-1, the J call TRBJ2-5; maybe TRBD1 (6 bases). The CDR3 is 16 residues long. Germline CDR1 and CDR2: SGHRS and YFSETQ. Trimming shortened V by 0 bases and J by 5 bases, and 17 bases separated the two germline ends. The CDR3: CASSLGPGTPRETQYF. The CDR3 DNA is TGCGCCAGCAGCTTGGGACCGGGGACACCACGGGAGACCCAGTACTTC.

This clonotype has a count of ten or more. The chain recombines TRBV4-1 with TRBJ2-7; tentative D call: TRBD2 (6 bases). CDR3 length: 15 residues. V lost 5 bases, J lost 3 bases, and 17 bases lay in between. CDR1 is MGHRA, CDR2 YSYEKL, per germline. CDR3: CASSSAVAGLYEQYF. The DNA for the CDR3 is TGCGCCAGCAGCTCCGCGGTGGCGGGGCTCTACGAGCAGTACTTC.

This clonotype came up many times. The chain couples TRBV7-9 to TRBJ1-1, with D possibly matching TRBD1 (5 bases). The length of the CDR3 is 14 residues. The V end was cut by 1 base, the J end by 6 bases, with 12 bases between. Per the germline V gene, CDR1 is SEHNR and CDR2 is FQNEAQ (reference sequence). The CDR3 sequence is CASSLGWGDAEAFF. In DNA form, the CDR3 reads TGTGCCAGCAGCTTAGGTTGGGGGGACGCTGAAGCTTTCTTT.

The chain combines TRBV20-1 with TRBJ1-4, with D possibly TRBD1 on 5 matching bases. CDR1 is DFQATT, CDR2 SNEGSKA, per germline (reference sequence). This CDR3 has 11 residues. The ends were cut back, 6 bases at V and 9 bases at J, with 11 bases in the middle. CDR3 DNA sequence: TGCAGTGCCGCAGGGCTTAAAAAACTGTTTTTT. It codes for CSAAGLKKLFF.

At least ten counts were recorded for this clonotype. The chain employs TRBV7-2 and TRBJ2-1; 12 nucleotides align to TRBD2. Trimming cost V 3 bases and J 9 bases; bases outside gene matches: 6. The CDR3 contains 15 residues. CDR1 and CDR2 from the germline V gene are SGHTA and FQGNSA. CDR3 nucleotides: TGTGCCAGCAGCTTCGGCCTAGCGGGGGGGCCTGAGCAGTTCTTC. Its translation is CASSFGLAGGPEQFF.

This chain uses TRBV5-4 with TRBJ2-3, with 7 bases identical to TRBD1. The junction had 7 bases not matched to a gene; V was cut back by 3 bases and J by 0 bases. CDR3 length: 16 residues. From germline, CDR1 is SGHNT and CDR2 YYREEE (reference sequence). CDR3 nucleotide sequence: TGTGCCAGCAGCTCCGGGACAGTATCTAGCACAGATACGCAGTATTTT. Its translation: CASSSGTVSSTDTQYF. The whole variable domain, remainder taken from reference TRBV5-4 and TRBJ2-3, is ETGVTQSPTHLIKTRGQQVTLRCSSQSGHNTVSWYQQALGQGPQFIFQYYREEENGRGNFPPRFSGLQFPNYSSELNVNALELDDSALYLCASSSGTVSSTDTQYFGPGTRLTVL.

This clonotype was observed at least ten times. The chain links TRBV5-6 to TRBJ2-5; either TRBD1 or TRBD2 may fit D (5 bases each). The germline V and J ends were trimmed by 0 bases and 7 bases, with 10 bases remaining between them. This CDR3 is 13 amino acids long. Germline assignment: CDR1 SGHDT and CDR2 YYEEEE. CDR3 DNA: TGTGCCAGCAGCTTGGACAAGAGGGGGACCCAGTACTTC. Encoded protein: CASSLDKRGTQYF.

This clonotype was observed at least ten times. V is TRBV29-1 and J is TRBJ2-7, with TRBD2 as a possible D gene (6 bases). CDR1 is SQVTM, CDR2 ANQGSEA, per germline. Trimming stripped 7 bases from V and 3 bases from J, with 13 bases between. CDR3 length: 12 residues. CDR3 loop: CSGRRRGYEQYF. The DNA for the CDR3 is TGCAGCGGAAGGCGGCGGGGCTACGAGCAGTACTTC.

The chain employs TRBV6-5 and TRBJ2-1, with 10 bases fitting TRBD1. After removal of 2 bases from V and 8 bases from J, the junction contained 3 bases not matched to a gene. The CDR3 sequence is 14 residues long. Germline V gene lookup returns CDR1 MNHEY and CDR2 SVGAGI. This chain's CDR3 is CASSYPGQGHEQFF. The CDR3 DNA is TGTGCCAGCAGTTACCCGGGACAGGGGCATGAGCAGTTCTTC.

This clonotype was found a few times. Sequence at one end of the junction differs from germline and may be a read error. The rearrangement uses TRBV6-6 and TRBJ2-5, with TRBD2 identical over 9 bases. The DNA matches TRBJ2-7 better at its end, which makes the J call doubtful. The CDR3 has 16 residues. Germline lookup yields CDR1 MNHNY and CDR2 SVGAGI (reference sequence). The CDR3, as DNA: TGTGCCAGCAGTCACTCATCGGCGGGGGGGAGGAACGAGCAGTACTTC. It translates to CASSHSSAGGRNEQYF.

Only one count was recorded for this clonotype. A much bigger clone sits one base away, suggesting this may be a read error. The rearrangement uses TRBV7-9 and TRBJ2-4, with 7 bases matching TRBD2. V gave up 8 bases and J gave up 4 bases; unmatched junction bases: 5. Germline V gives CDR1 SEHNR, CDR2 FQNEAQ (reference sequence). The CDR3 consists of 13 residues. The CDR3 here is CASGGDQKNIQYF. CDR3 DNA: TGTGCCAGCGGGGGGGACCAGAAAAACATTCAGTACTTC.

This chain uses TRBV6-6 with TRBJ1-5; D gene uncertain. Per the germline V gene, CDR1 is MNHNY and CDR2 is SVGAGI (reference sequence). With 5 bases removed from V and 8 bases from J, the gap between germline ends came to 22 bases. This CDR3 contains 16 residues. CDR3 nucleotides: TGTGCCAGCAGTGGTTACGGGCCAAATGAGGGAAAGCCCCAGCATTTT. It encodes CASSGYGPNEGKPQHF.

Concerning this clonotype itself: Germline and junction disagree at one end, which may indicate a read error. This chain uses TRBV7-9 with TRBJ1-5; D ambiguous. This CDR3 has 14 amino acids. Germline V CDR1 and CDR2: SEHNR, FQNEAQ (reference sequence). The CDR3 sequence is CASSLADSNQPRHF. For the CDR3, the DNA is TGTGCCAGCAGCTTAGCAGATAGCAATCAGCCCCGGCATTTT.

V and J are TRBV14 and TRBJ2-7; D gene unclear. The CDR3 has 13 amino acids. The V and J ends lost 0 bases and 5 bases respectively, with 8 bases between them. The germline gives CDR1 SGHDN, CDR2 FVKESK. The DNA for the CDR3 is TGTGCCAGCAGCCAAGATGAAGGCGACGAGCAGTACTTC. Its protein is CASSQDEGDEQYF.

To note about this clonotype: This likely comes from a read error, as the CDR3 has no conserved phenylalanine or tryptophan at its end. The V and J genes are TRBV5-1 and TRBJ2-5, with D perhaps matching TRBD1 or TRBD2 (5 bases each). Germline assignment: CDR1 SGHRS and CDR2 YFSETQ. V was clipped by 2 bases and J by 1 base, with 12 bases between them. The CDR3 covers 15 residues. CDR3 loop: CASSFTAGTQETQYL. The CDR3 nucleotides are TGCGCCAGCAGCTTTACTGCCGGGACCCAAGAGACCCAGTACCTC.

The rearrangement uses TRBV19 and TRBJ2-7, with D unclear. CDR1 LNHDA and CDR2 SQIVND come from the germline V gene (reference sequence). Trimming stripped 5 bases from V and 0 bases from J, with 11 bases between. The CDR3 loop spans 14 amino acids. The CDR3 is CASSDRLSSYEQYF. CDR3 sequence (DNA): TGTGCCAGTAGTGACCGTTTGAGCTCCTACGAGCAGTACTTC. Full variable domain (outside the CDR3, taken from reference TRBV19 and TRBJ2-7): DGGITQSPKYLFRKEGQNVTLSCEQNLNHDAMYWYRQDPGQGLRLIYYSQIVNDFQKGDIAEGYSVSREKKESFPLTVTSAQKNPTAFYLCASSDRLSSYEQYFGPGTRLTVT.